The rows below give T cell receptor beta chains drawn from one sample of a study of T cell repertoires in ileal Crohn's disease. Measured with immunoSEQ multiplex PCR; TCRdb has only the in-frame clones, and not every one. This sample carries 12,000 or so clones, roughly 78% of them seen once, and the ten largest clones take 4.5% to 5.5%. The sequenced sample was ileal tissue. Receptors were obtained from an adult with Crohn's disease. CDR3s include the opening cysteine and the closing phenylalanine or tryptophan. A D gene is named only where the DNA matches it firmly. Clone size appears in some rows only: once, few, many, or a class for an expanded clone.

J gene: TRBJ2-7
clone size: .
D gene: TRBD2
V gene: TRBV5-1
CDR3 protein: CASSLAAYSGRRPYEQYF
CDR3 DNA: TGCGCCAGCAGCTTGGCCGCCTATAGCGGGAGGCGACCCTACGAGCAGTACTTC

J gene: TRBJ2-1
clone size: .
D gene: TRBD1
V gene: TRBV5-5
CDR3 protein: CASSLEGDRTYNEQFF
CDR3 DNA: TGTGCCAGCAGCTTGGAAGGGGACAGGACGTACAATGAGCAGTTCTTC

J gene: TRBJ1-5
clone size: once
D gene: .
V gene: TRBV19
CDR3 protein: CASSSKGGSNQPQHF
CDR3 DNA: TGTGCCAGTAGTTCTAAAGGGGGTAGCAATCAGCCCCAGCATTTT

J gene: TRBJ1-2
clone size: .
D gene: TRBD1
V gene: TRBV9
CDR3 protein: CASSHQGENGYTF
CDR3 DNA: TGTGCCAGCAGCCACCAGGGGGAAAATGGCTACACCTTC

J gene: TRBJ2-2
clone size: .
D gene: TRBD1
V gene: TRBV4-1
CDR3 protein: CASSQDTGGQAGELFF
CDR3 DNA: TGCGCCAGCAGCCAAGATACAGGGGGCCAAGCCGGGGAGCTGTTTTTT

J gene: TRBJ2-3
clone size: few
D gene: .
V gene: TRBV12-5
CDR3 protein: CASGLGQGGDTQYF
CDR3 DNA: TGTGCTAGTGGTTTGGGCCAGGGTGGGGATACGCAGTATTTT

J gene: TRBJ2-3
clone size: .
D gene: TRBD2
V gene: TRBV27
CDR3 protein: CASSFHRSGAAEDTQYF
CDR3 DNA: TGTGCCAGCAGTTTTCACCGTAGCGGGGCCGCCGAGGATACGCAGTATTTT

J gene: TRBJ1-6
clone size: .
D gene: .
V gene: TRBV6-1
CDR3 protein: CASMRRTADNSPLHF
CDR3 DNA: TGTGCCAGCATGAGAAGGACAGCGGATAATTCACCCCTCCACTTT

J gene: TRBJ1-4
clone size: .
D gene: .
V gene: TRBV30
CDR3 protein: CAWGNRATNEKLFF
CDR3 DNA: TGTGCCTGGGGGAACAGGGCAACTAATGAAAAACTGTTTTTT

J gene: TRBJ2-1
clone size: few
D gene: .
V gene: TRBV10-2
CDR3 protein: CASSKYLATGYNEQFF
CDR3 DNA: TGCGCCAGCAGTAAATACCTAGCGACGGGCTACAATGAGCAGTTCTTC

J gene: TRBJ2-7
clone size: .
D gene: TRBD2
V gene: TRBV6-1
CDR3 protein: CASSLAGRYEQYF
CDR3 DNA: TGTGCCAGCAGTTTAGCGGGGCGCTACGAGCAGTACTTC

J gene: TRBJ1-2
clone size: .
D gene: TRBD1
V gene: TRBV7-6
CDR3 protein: CASSPQGGMNYGYTF
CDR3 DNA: TGTGCCAGCAGCCCACAGGGGGGGATGAACTATGGCTACACCTTC

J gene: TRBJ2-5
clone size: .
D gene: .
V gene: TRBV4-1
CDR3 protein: CASSQDFGRETQYF
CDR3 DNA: TGCGCCAGCAGCCAAGATTTCGGGAGAGAGACCCAGTACTTC

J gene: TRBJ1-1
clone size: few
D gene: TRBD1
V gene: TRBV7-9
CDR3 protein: CASSLTGGKSEAFF
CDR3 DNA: TGTGCCAGCAGTTTGACAGGGGGGAAGTCTGAAGCTTTCTTT

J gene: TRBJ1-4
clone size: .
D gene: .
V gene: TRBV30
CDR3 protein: CAWNPGSWAEKLFF
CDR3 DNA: TGTGCCTGGAACCCGGGATCTTGGGCTGAAAAACTGTTTTTT

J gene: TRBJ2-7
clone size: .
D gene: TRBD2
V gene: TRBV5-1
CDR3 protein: CASSDRGGQLAYEQYF
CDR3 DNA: TGCGCCAGCAGCGACCGGGGGGGGCAGCTAGCCTACGAGCAGTACTTC

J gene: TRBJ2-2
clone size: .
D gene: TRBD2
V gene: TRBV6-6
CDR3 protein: CASLPTSGRTGELFF
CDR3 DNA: TGTGCCAGCCTCCCGACTAGCGGGAGAACCGGGGAGCTGTTTTTT

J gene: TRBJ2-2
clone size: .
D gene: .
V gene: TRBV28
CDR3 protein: CASSLIAVTGELFF
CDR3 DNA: TGTGCCAGCAGTTTAATAGCAGTCACCGGGGAGCTGTTTTTT

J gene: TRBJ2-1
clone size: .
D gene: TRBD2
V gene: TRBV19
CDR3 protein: CASSHPELAGLYNEQFF
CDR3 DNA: TGTGCCAGTAGCCACCCCGAACTAGCGGGACTATACAATGAGCAGTTCTTC

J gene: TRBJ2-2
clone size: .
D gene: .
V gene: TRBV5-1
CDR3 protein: CASSVDRNTGELFF
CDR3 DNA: TGCGCCAGCAGCGTAGACAGAAACACCGGGGAGCTGTTTTTT

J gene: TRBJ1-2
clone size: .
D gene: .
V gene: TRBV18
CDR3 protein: CASSLDEVTDGYTF
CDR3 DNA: TGTGCCAGCTCACTTGACGAGGTGACTGATGGCTACACCTTC

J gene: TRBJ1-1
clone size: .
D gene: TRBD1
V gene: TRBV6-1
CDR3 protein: CASRGTANTEAFF
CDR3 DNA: TGTGCCAGCAGGGGGACAGCTAACACTGAAGCTTTCTTT

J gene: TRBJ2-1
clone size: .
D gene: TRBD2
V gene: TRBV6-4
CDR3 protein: CASSDSTSGGAEQFF
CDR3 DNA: TGTGCCAGCAGTGACTCGACTAGCGGGGGGGCTGAGCAGTTCTTC

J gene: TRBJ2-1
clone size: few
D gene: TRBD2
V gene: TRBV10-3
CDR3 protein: CAISESAGGYNEQFF
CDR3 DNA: TGTGCCATCAGTGAGTCAGCGGGAGGGTACAATGAGCAGTTCTTC

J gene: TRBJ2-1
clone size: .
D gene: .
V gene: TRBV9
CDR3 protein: CASSPRDSYYNEQFF
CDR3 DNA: TGTGCCAGCAGCCCTCGGGACTCCTATTACAATGAGCAGTTCTTC

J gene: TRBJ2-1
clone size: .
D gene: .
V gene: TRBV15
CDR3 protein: CATSTSASYNEQFF
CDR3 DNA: TGTGCCACCAGCACCAGCGCCTCCTACAATGAGCAGTTCTTC

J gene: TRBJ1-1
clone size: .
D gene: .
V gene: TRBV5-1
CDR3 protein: CASSRLGVGEAFF
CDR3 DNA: TGCGCCAGCAGCCGGCTGGGAGTCGGTGAAGCTTTCTTT

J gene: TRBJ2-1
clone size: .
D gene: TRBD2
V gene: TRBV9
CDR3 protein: CASSVAREGREQFF
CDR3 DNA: TGTGCCAGCAGCGTAGCTCGGGAGGGCAGGGAGCAGTTCTTC

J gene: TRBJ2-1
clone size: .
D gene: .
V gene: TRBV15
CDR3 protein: CATTTRTDRNEQFF
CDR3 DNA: TGTGCCACCACAACCAGGACAGATCGGAATGAGCAGTTCTTC

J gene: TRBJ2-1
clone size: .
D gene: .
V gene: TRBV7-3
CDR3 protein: CASSSPGGPYNEQFF
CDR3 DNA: TGTGCCAGCAGCTCTCCCGGAGGGCCCTACAATGAGCAGTTCTTC

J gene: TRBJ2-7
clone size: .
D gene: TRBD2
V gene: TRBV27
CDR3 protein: CASSSLFKSGGALEQYF
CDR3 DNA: TGTGCCAGCAGTTCACTTTTTAAAAGCGGGGGGGCCCTCGAGCAGTACTTC

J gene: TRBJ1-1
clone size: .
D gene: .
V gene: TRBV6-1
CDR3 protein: CASIQGSTEAFF
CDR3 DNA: TGTGCCAGCATCCAGGGGAGCACTGAAGCTTTCTTT

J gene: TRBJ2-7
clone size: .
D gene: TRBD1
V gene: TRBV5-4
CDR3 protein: CASSSPGQGRFEQYF
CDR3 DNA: TGTGCCAGCAGCTCCCCGGGACAGGGGAGGTTCGAGCAGTACTTC

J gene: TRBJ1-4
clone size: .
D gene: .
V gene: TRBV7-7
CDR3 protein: CASSLGLGEKLFF
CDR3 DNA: TGTGCCAGCAGCTTGGGCCTCGGAGAAAAACTGTTTTTT

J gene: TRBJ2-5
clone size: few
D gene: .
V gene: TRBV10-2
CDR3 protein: CASSPLSIQETQYF
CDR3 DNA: TGCGCCAGCAGTCCCCTTAGTATCCAAGAGACCCAGTACTTC

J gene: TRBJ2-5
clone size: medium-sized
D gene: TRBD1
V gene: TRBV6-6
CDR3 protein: CASSSQTGTGQETQYF
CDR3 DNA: TGTGCCAGCAGCTCCCAGACCGGGACAGGGCAGGAGACCCAGTACTTC

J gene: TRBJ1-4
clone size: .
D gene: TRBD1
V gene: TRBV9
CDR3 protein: CASSFRQGINEKLFF
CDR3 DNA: TGTGCCAGCAGCTTTCGACAGGGGATTAATGAAAAACTGTTTTTT

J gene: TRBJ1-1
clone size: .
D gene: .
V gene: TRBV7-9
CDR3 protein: CASSAKRPQGPVNTEAFF
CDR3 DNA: TGTGCCAGCAGCGCCAAGCGGCCTCAGGGGCCGGTGAACACTGAAGCTTTCTTT

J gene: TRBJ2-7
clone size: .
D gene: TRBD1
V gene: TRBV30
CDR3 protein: CAWSETGYEQYF
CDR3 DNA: TGTGCCTGGAGTGAGACAGGGTACGAGCAGTACTTC

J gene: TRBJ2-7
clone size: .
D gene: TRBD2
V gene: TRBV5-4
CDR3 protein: CASSFSVLAGAEQYF
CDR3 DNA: TGTGCCAGCAGCTTTTCAGTACTAGCGGGAGCCGAGCAGTACTTC

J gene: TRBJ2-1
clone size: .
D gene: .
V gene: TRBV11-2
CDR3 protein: CASSFKAPNEQFF
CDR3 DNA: TGTGCCAGCAGCTTCAAAGCTCCCAATGAGCAGTTCTTC

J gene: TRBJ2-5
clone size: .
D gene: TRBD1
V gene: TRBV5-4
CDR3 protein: CASSSGQGRGETQYF
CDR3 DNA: TGTGCCAGCAGCTCTGGACAGGGGCGGGGAGAGACCCAGTACTTC

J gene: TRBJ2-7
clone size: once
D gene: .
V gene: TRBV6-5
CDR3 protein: CASKDRLYEQYF
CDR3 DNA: TGTGCCAGCAAGGACAGACTCTACGAGCAGTACTTC

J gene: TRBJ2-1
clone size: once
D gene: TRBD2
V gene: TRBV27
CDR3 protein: CASSWLAGWNEQFF
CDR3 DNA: TGTGCCAGCAGTTGGCTAGCGGGTTGGAATGAGCAGTTCTTC

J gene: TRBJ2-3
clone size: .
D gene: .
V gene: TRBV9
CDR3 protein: CASSVVGGGITDTQYF
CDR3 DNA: TGTGCCAGCAGCGTAGTCGGGGGAGGAATCACAGATACGCAGTATTTT

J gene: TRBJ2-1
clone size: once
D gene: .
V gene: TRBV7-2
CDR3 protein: CASSLRYNEQFF
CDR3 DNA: TGTGCCAGCAGCTTACGCTACAATGAGCAGTTCTTC

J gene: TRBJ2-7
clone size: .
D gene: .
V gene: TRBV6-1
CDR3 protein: CASEPIGRDSGEQYF
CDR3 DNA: TGTGCCAGCGAGCCTATAGGACGGGATTCGGGCGAGCAGTACTTC

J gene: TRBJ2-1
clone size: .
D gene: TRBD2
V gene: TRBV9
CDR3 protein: CASSAPPRRLAGENEQFF
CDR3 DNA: TGTGCCAGCAGCGCCCCCCCTAGGCGGCTAGCGGGGGAGAATGAGCAGTTCTTC

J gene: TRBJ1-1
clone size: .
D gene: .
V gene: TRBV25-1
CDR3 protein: CASSVGIRGGTEAFF
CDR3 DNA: TGTGCCAGCAGCGTGGGTATAAGGGGGGGCACTGAAGCTTTCTTT

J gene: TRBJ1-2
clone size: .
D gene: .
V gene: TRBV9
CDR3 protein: CASSPNVLPAAQFTF
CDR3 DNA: TGTGCCAGCAGCCCTAACGTCCTCCCCGCGGCCCAATTCACCTTC

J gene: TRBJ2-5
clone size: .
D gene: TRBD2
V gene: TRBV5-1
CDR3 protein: CASNRLAGEETQYF
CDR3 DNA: TGCGCCAGCAACAGGCTAGCGGGGGAGGAGACCCAGTACTTC

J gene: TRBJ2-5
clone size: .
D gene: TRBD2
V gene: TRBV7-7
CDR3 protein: CASSLNAGGETQYF
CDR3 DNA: TGTGCCAGCAGCTTAAACGCGGGAGGAGAGACCCAGTACTTC

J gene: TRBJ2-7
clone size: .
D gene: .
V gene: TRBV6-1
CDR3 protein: CASSSQVCCYEQYF
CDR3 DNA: TGTGCCAGCAGTTCTCAGGTGTGCTGCTACGAGCAGTACTTC

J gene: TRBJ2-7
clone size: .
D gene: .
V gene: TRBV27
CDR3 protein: CASSLSRLSYEQYF
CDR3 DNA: TGTGCCAGCAGTTTATCGAGGCTGTCCTACGAGCAGTACTTC

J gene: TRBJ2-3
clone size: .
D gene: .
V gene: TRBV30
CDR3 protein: CAWSVASGSRYF
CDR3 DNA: .